This T cell receptor beta chain is drawn from a study of vaccination effects on CD4 cells after COVID-19. Study summary: Each participant received a vaccine that was either BNT162b2 or mRNA-1273, given as two doses. Findings of the study overall: Among infection- and vaccine-induced clones, marked clonal contraction occurred late after vaccination.

The repertoire was sequenced with immunoSEQ multiplex PCR; TCRdb's copy has only in-frame clones and lacks some. This table has some 77,000 clones, around 72% appearing once. Trimming cost V 7 bases and J 4 bases; bases outside gene matches: 4. Germline V gives CDR1 LNHDA, CDR2 SQIVND (reference sequence). CDR3 length: 14 amino acids. This clone was counted between two and nine times. What it recognizes is unknown. Before sequencing, viral peptide pools were used by the ViraFEST assay to expand antigen-specific CD4+ T cells. At the end of approximately 10 days of culture, CD4+ T cells were isolated. Nucleocapsid antibodies stayed negative before and after vaccination, showing no earlier SARS-CoV-2 infection. Researchers reported culturing 2 million or so PBMC in each well, adding around 10 IU/ml IL-2 and 9 to 10 ug/ml peptides. In the cultures, half the medium was exchanged for IL-2 medium on days 3 and 7.

The origin of this receptor is a human donor who received a COVID-19 vaccine. Specimen: CD4+ T cells from PBMCs cultured with HCoV-OC43 spike peptides, collected before COVID-19 vaccination. The subset: HCoV-OC43 spike overlapping peptide pool stimulation. The J gene is TRBJ1-5, the V gene TRBV19; 10 nucleotides agree with TRBD1. The CDR3 loop reads CASTGQGSNQPQHF. CDR3 DNA: TGTGCCAGTACGGGACAGGGGAGTAATCAGCCCCAGCATTTT.